This T cell receptor (beta chain) was identified in a study of blood T cell repertoires in COVID-19. Germline loops: CDR1 SGHRS, CDR2 YFSETQ. This CDR3 contains 14 residues. The ends lost 4 bases at V and 6 bases at J; junction bases unmatched: 8. The count of this clone is one. Authors' analysis steps: Scientists estimated how many nucleated cells there were by amplifying reference gene primers. TCRdb keeps only in-frame clones here, not all; method: immunoSEQ multiplex PCR. For V, J and clone size, that table is used; D and trimming come from the DNA. The sample has about 48,000 clones; about 85% are singletons.

The chain uses TRBV5-1 and TRBJ1-1; 8 positions match TRBD1. The sequencing sample was made of peripheral blood. The source is a woman aged 60-70 years with acute or convalescent COVID-19. CDR3 amino acids: CASSLRTGTAEAFF. CDR3 DNA: TGCGCCAGCAGCCTGCGGACAGGGACCGCTGAAGCTTTCTTT. The full variable domain, completed using reference TRBV5-1 and TRBJ1-1, is KAGVTQTPRYLIKTRGQQVTLSCSPISGHRSVSWYQQTPGQGLQFLFEYFSETQRNKGNFPGRFSGRQFSNSRSEMNVSTLELGDSALYLCASSLRTGTAEAFFGQGTRLTVV.